The 25 T cell receptor beta chains in this list originate from one sample, sequenced in a study of patients and donors after allogeneic stem cell transplantation. MiXCR, applied by TCRdb to the RT-PCR reads, yields one record per CDR3 protein. The sample holds approximately 200,000 distinct CDR3 sequences, about 37% seen once. The sequenced sample consisted of blood, either unsorted or a sorted T cell fraction (not recorded which). These TCRs come from a human donor who was either an allogeneic HSCT recipient or a stem cell or donor lymphocyte infusion donor (not recorded which). It is not recorded whose cells these are; they may come from a transplant donor.

V usage is TRBV27 and J usage is TRBJ2-6, with a tentative D call TRBD2 (6 bases). Germline CDR1 MNHEY, CDR2 SMNVEV (reference sequence). The CDR3 has 18 residues. V dropped 1 base and J dropped 0 bases, with 13 bases sitting between them. The CDR3 sequence: CASSLLGAGLSGANVLTF. The CDR3 bases are TGTGCCAGCAGTTTATTGGGTGCGGGGCTCTCTGGGGCCAACGTCCTGACTTTC.

This clonotype was found once. This rearrangement joins TRBV20-1 to TRBJ2-1; D possibly corresponds to TRBD2 (6 bases). Germline V gene data show CDR1 as DFQATT and CDR2 as SNEGSKA (reference sequence). The V gene lost 5 bases and the J gene lost 4 bases, with 15 bases spanning the gap. The CDR3 is 14 amino acids. This chain's CDR3 is CSAPKWGEYNEQFF. CDR3 DNA sequence: TGCAGTGCTCCGAAATGGGGGGAGTACAATGAGCAGTTCTTC.

This rearrangement joins TRBV20-1 to TRBJ2-1, with TRBD2 as a possible D gene (5 bases). Trimming pared 3 bases from V and 10 bases from J, leaving 10 bases between. Germline V gives CDR1 DFQATT, CDR2 SNEGSKA (reference sequence). The CDR3 loop spans 11 amino acids. CDR3 residues: CSASLPGEQFF. The CDR3 DNA reads TGCAGTGCTAGCCTGCCGGGGGAGCAGTTCTTC.

In its sample, this clonotype was seen once. The chain links TRBV24-1 to TRBJ1-1; TRBD1 matches at 7 bases. V gave up 5 bases and J gave up 6 bases; unmatched junction bases: 8. Germline CDR1 KGHDR, CDR2 SFDVKD. The CDR3 has 14 residues. The CDR3 DNA reads as TGTGCCACCAGTGGATACAGGGGCAAGGCTGAAGCTTTCTTT. The encoded protein is CATSGYRGKAEAFF.

The rearrangement uses TRBV12-3 or TRBV12-4 and TRBJ1-5; D gene unclear. The CDR3 runs to 13 residues. Trimming cost V 6 bases and J 0 bases, with 6 bases left between them. CDR3 in amino acids: CASSVYSNQPQHF. The DNA for the CDR3 is TGTGCCAGCAGCGTATATAGCAATCAGCCCCAGCATTTT.

The rearrangement joins TRBV5-5 to TRBJ1-1; D call uncertain. The V end was cut by 0 bases, the J end by 1 base, with 19 bases between. The germline CDR1 and CDR2 sequences are SGHKS and YYEKEE (reference sequence). The CDR3 covers 18 residues. The CDR3 is CASSLVFLTTHTNTEAFF. Written as DNA, the CDR3 is TGTGCCAGCAGCTTGGTCTTTTTGACCACCCACACGAACACTGAAGCTTTCTTT.

This rearrangement joins TRBV5-1 to TRBJ1-1; D gene unclear. Between the trimmed V and J ends, which lost 5 bases and 2 bases, there was a span of 10 bases. This CDR3 comprises 13 residues. Germline V CDR1 and CDR2: SGHRS, YFSETQ. In nucleotides, the CDR3 is TGCGCCAGCAGGAAGAGCTCAAACACTGAAGCTTTCTTT. This codes for CASRKSSNTEAFF.

This rearrangement joins TRBV6-5 to TRBJ2-2; D is perhaps TRBD2 (6 bases). V was shortened by 2 bases and J by 1 base, with 8 bases between the two germline ends. Germline V lookup: CDR1 MNHEY, CDR2 SVGAGI. The CDR3 runs to 15 residues. CDR3 sequence: CASSYTGGNTGELFF. The CDR3 DNA follows: TGTGCCAGCAGTTACACCGGGGGGAACACCGGGGAGCTGTTTTTT.

J is TRBJ1-1 and V is TRBV7-9; possibly TRBD1 for D (6 bases). The CDR3 sequence is 14 residues long. Between the trimmed V and J ends, which lost 1 base and 6 bases, there was a span of 12 bases. Germline CDR1 is SEHNR and CDR2 is FQNEAQ (reference sequence). CDR3 sequence: CASSLGQGSAEAFF. The CDR3 DNA sequence: TGTGCCAGCAGCTTAGGCCAGGGGTCGGCTGAAGCTTTCTTT.

This clonotype was counted ten times or more. The V call is TRBV20-1, the J call TRBJ2-7, with 7 bases that match TRBD1. CDR3 size: 15 residues. The germline V gene encodes CDR1 DFQATT and CDR2 SNEGSKA (reference sequence). After removal of 0 bases from V and 7 bases from J, the junction contained 12 bases not matched to a gene. As DNA, the CDR3 is TGCAGTGCTAGAGACGGGGACAGCCGAGACAGGGAGCAGTACTTC. The encoded protein is CSARDGDSRDREQYF.

This clonotype was counted a few times. The chain uses TRBV20-1 and TRBJ1-2, with 8 bases fitting TRBD1. This CDR3 spans 14 amino acids. The V segment lost 5 bases and the J segment 6 bases; nucleotides outside the gene matches: 11. Per germline, CDR1 DFQATT and CDR2 SNEGSKA (reference sequence). The CDR3 DNA reads TGCAGTGCTCATCAGGGGGCGCGGGGAAATGGCTACACCTTC. It is translated as CSAHQGARGNGYTF.

This clonotype was seen only a few times. The chain combines TRBV6-6 with TRBJ1-6; no clear D. The CDR3 is made up of 16 amino acids. V was trimmed by 6 bases and J by 5 bases, leaving 17 bases between them. Germline V gene data show CDR1 as MNHNY and CDR2 as SVGAGI (reference sequence). The CDR3 loop is CASRSGPKRHNSPLHF. CDR3 bases: TGTGCCAGCAGAAGCGGCCCCAAAAGGCATAATTCACCCCTCCACTTT.

V usage is TRBV20-1 and J usage is TRBJ1-1; no clear D gene. The CDR3 totals 12 residues. Trimming left V 5 bases short and J 6 bases short, with 13 bases between. Germline CDR1 DFQATT, CDR2 SNEGSKA (reference sequence). The CDR3 DNA follows: TGCAGTGCTCCCCAAGGGAAGGCTGAAGCTTTCTTT. Its translation is CSAPQGKAEAFF.

V usage is TRBV29-1 and J usage is TRBJ2-5; a possible D gene is TRBD2 (7 bases). Germline V gives CDR1 SQVTM, CDR2 ANQGSEA. This CDR3 comprises 15 residues. The V gene lost 0 bases and the J gene lost 7 bases, with 18 bases spanning the gap. CDR3 bases: TGCAGCGTTGAAGAGTCTGGGGGGGCGTTGCTGACCCAGTACTTC. Translating gives CSVEESGGALLTQYF.

This rearrangement joins TRBV7-3 to TRBJ2-1; the match to TRBD2 covers 12 bases. The ends lost 4 bases at V and 1 base at J; junction bases unmatched: 5. The CDR3 loop spans 17 amino acids. Germline CDR1 and CDR2: SGHTA and FQGTGA. The CDR3 is CASSSWTSGISYNEQFF. The CDR3 region has the DNA TGTGCCAGCAGCTCTTGGACTAGCGGGATTTCCTACAATGAGCAGTTCTTC.

This clonotype was counted a few times. The chain uses TRBV9 and TRBJ2-3; D is tentatively TRBD1 or TRBD2 (6 bases each). The CDR3 sequence is 16 residues long. V shed 5 bases and J shed 1 base, with 17 bases lying between them. Looked up from germline, CDR1 is SGDLS and CDR2 is YYNGEE. The CDR3 here is CASSRFGGLRTDTQYF. The CDR3 DNA is TGTGCCAGCAGTCGATTCGGGGGCCTTCGCACAGATACGCAGTATTTT.

V gene TRBV7-9 combines with J gene TRBJ2-1; 11 positions agree with TRBD2. The CDR3 has 16 residues. V trimming: 5 bases; J trimming: 4 bases; junction bases outside the gene matches: 7. Germline V gene data show CDR1 as SEHNR and CDR2 as FQNEAQ (reference sequence). CDR3 bases: TGTGCCAGCAGCCCTCCCCTAGCGGGGGGATACAATGAGCAGTTCTTC. This translates into CASSPPLAGGYNEQFF.

The chain combines TRBV25-1 with TRBJ2-2; 12 bases match TRBD1. CDR1 is MGHDK, CDR2 SYGVNS, per germline. This CDR3 is built from 14 residues. The V segment lost 6 bases and the J segment 7 bases; nucleotides outside the gene matches: 3. The CDR3 reads CASRGQGANGELFF. CDR3 DNA: TGTGCCAGCAGGGGACAGGGGGCGAACGGGGAGCTGTTTTTT. Combining the CDR3 with reference TRBV25-1 and TRBJ2-2 gives the whole variable domain EADIYQTPRYLVIGTGKKITLECSQTMGHDKMYWYQQDPGMELHLIHYSYGVNSTEKGDLSSESTVSRIRTEHFPLTLESARPSHTSQYLCASRGQGANGELFFGEGSRLTVL.

The chain couples TRBV15 to TRBJ2-1, with TRBD1 matching 8 bases. Trimming removed 0 bases from V and 5 bases from J; junction bases left unmatched: 9. The CDR3 runs 17 residues. Looked up from germline, CDR1 is LNHNV and CDR2 is YYDKDF (reference sequence). The CDR3 reads CATSRETGEVVNNEQFF. For the CDR3, the DNA is TGTGCCACCAGCAGAGAGACAGGGGAAGTAGTTAACAATGAGCAGTTCTTC.

This clonotype was counted a few times. The chain joins TRBV3-1 to TRBJ2-7; D ambiguous. The CDR3 runs to 12 residues. V lost 1 base and J lost 4, with 5 bases in between. The germline V gene has CDR1 LGHDT and CDR2 YNNKEL (reference sequence). The CDR3 DNA reads TGTGCCAGCAGCCAAGCGAGATACGAGCAGTACTTC. It is translated as CASSQARYEQYF.

V gene TRBV7-8 combines with J gene TRBJ2-1, with 10 bases identical to TRBD2. There are 18 residues in the CDR3. Trimming cost V 3 bases and J 0 bases; bases outside gene matches: 8. The germline gives CDR1 SGHVS, CDR2 FQNEAQ. The CDR3 DNA is TGTGCCAGCAGCTTTAGACTAGCGGGCACTAGCTCCTACAATGAGCAGTTCTTC. It specifies CASSFRLAGTSSYNEQFF.

This clonotype was recorded once. The chain recombines TRBV25-1 with TRBJ1-5; D not certain. Germline V gene sequence: CDR1 MGHDK, CDR2 SYGVNS. The CDR3 length is 16 residues. V lost 1 base, J lost 4 bases, and 14 bases lay in between. The CDR3 protein is CASSESGRMGNQPQHF. CDR3 DNA: TGTGCCAGCAGTGAATCCGGGAGGATGGGAAATCAGCCCCAGCATTTT.

This clonotype came up a few times. The rearrangement joins TRBV12-3 or TRBV12-4 to TRBJ1-5; 9 bases line up with TRBD1. With V trimmed by 6 bases and J by 7 bases, 4 bases remained unmatched. This CDR3 is built from 13 residues. The CDR3 DNA sequence: TGTGCCAGCAGCAATACAGGGGGCCAGCCCCAGCATTTT. This codes for CASSNTGGQPQHF.

This clonotype was counted between two and nine times. This chain uses TRBV20-1 with TRBJ1-5; tentative D call: TRBD1 (5 bases). Trimming shortened V by 5 bases and J by 7 bases, and 21 bases separated the two germline ends. CDR3 size: 15 residues. CDR1 is DFQATT, CDR2 SNEGSKA, per germline (reference sequence). CDR3 in amino acids: CSAATVGRYSQPQHF. The DNA of the CDR3 is TGCAGTGCTGCTACCGTGGGACGGTATTCGCAGCCCCAGCATTTT.

The chain combines TRBV7-2 with TRBJ1-4; 8 nucleotides agree with TRBD1. J was trimmed by 4 bases and V by 1 base; bases with no gene match: 5. The length of the CDR3 is 16 residues. The germline V gene encodes CDR1 SGHTA and CDR2 FQGNSA. CDR3 amino acids: CASSLVGQGLNEKLFF. The CDR3 nucleotides read TGTGCCAGCAGCTTAGTAGGACAGGGCCTTAATGAAAAACTGTTTTTT.